This TCR beta chain was identified in a study of CD8+CD57+ T cells in acquired aplastic anemia. As for the study in general: Roughly 3 ug was the average amount of DNA from sorted CD4+ and CD8+ cells.

This clonotype was found a few times. Its antigen remains unknown. TCR beta VDJ and CDR3 were profiled, and genomic DNA was the template. TCRdb reprocessed the reads with MiXCR, giving one entry per CDR3 protein. The data contain about 180,000 distinct CDR3 sequences, less than 60% of them singletons. An expansion of CD8+CD57+ cells by flow cytometry had been shown in patients chosen for sequencing. Therapy had not been given to patients before blood sampling. General study points: Patients were compared with controls for CD8+ Simpson's diversity, and no significant difference emerged. About 28 sequences, all CD8+ CDR3, were shared between patients and controls.

Sample: sorted CD4+, CD8+, or CD8+CD57+ T cells (not recorded which) from PBMCs. The sequence was collected from a human donor with aplastic anemia.

Written as DNA, the CDR3 is TGTGCCACCAGTCTAGGATCCTACAATGAGCAGTTCTTC. It translates to CATSLGSYNEQFF. V and J are TRBV24-1 and TRBJ2-1; D gene ambiguous. Germline values: CDR1 KGHDR, CDR2 SFDVKD. Trimming removed 6 bases at V and 1 base at J, with 6 bases between. The CDR3 runs 13 residues.